The 11 T cell receptor beta chains listed next were all sequenced from one sample in a study of TIL therapy for anti-PD-1-resistant metastatic lung cancer. Time point in this sample: pre-treatment sample, taken before nivolumab and TIL therapy. Most excised metastases sampled were pleural nodules or supraclavicular lymph nodes. This was the immunoSEQ v3 assay. Clones were read by immunoSEQ multiplex PCR, and TCRdb kept only the in-frame ones, dropping some. The sample contains some 13,000 clones, less than 70% of which appear only once. Sample: tumor tissue, taken at baseline. These receptor sequences come from a woman between 25 and 85 years old with non-small cell lung cancer.

This rearrangement joins TRBV4-2 to TRBJ1-6; 8 nucleotides agree with TRBD1. CDR3 length: 16 amino acids. Trimming took 4 bases from V and 7 from J; bases not matched to a gene: 9. The germline V gene has CDR1 LGHNA and CDR2 YNFKEQ. The CDR3 sequence is CASSRTQGAVNSPLHF. As DNA, the CDR3 is TGTGCCAGCAGCCGGACCCAGGGGGCTGTCAATTCACCCCTCCACTTT.

V is TRBV7-2 and J is TRBJ2-6, with D unresolved. Trimming took off 4 bases at V and 2 bases at J, with 21 bases between the two ends. Germline V gene sequence: CDR1 SGHTA, CDR2 FQGNSA. The CDR3 runs to 19 residues. The CDR3 region has the DNA TGTGCCAGCAGCTCCTTCCCCGGGCTGACCTCAGCTGGGGCCAACGTCCTGACTTTC. Encoded protein: CASSSFPGLTSAGANVLTF. Together with reference TRBV7-2 and TRBJ2-6, the CDR3 gives the full variable domain: GAGVSQSPSNKVTEKGKDVELRCDPISGHTALYWYRQSLGQGLEFLIYFQGNSAPDKSGLPSDRFSAERTGGSVSTLTIQRTQQEDSAVYLCASSSFPGLTSAGANVLTFGAGSRLTVL.

The V gene is TRBV9, the J gene TRBJ2-3, with D perhaps TRBD1 or TRBD2 (6 bases each). Germline-derived CDR1 and CDR2 are SGDLS and YYNGEE. V lost 0 bases to trimming and J lost 1 base, with 21 bases between them. The CDR3 covers 19 residues. The CDR3 loop is CASSVDIGGLGLGTDTQYF. The CDR3 DNA reads as TGTGCCAGCAGCGTAGATATAGGGGGACTCGGTCTCGGCACAGATACGCAGTATTTT.

The chain couples TRBV5-1 to TRBJ2-7, with 7 positions matching TRBD1. The germline CDR1 and CDR2 sequences are SGHRS and YFSETQ. J lost 2 bases, V lost 0 bases, and 5 bases had no gene match. The CDR3 loop spans 15 amino acids. The CDR3 region is CASSLAGDRAYEQYF. Written as DNA, the CDR3 is TGCGCCAGCAGCTTGGCCGGGGACAGAGCCTACGAGCAGTACTTC.

The chain combines TRBV5-4 with TRBJ2-5; D possibly corresponds to TRBD1 (5 bases). CDR3 size: 13 residues. V dropped 2 bases and J dropped 4 bases, with 9 bases sitting between them. Germline lookup yields CDR1 SGHNT and CDR2 YYREEE (reference sequence). CDR3 nucleotide sequence: TGTGCCAGCAGCTTTTCAGGGCCAGAGACCCAGTACTTC. Translated: CASSFSGPETQYF.

V gene TRBV11-2 combines with J gene TRBJ2-5; 13 positions match TRBD2. V was pared by 5 bases and J by 6 bases, with 12 bases of the junction left unmatched. Germline loops: CDR1 SGHAT, CDR2 FQNNGV. CDR3 length: 17 amino acids. In DNA form, the CDR3 reads TGTGCCAGCAGCCCTGATAGTAGGACTAGCGGGAGAAAGACCCAGTACTTC. Amino acids: CASSPDSRTSGRKTQYF.

The rearrangement uses TRBV7-3 and TRBJ2-1; 7 bases are a match to TRBD2. J gave up 5 bases and V 6 bases, and 19 bases lay outside the gene matches. This CDR3 is 18 amino acids long. Germline assignment: CDR1 SGHTA and CDR2 FQGTGA. CDR3 amino acids: CASSFNPPGRGYNNEQFF. Written as DNA, the CDR3 is TGTGCCAGCAGTTTTAACCCGCCGGGGAGGGGTTATAACAATGAGCAGTTCTTC. Full variable domain (remainder filled in from reference TRBV7-3 and TRBJ2-1): GAGVSQTPSNKVTEKGKYVELRCDPISGHTALYWYRQSLGQGPEFLIYFQGTGAADDSGLPNDRFFAVRPEGSVSTLKIQRTERGDSAVYLCASSFNPPGRGYNNEQFFGPGTRLTVL.

The rearrangement links TRBV5-6 to TRBJ1-6; D is unclear. Germline V lookup: CDR1 SGHDT, CDR2 YYEEEE. The CDR3 runs 16 residues. The germline V and J ends were trimmed by 1 base and 0 bases, with 8 bases remaining between them. CDR3 coding DNA: TGTGCCAGCAGCTTGTGGGCAGGCTCCTATAATTCACCCCTCCACTTT. It is translated as CASSLWAGSYNSPLHF.

V and J are TRBV7-8 and TRBJ2-2; 11 bases are a match to TRBD2. The CDR3 has 16 residues. Trimming cost V 7 bases and J 6 bases; bases outside gene matches: 10. Per germline, CDR1 SGHVS and CDR2 FQNEAQ. CDR3 amino acids: CASTPGPSGRPGELFF. CDR3 nucleotide sequence: TGTGCCAGCACTCCAGGGCCTAGCGGGAGGCCCGGGGAGCTGTTTTTT.

This rearrangement joins TRBV28 to TRBJ2-5, with 7 positions matching TRBD1. Gene TRBJ2-7 matches the end of the DNA better, so the J call may be wrong. The germline gives CDR1 MDHEN, CDR2 SYDVKM. The CDR3 is 12 residues long. The CDR3 region is CASSTTGTEQYF. DNA for the CDR3: TGTGCCAGCAGTACGACAGGGACCGAGCAGTACTTC.

The chain is built from TRBV2 and TRBJ2-1; 8 positions match TRBD1. The CDR3 loop spans 15 amino acids. Germline CDR1 reads SNHLY; CDR2 reads FYNNEI. V lost 2 bases to trimming and J lost 4 bases; unmatched junction nucleotides: 4. The chain's CDR3 is CASSESRGRYNEQFF. CDR3 DNA sequence: TGTGCCAGCAGTGAAAGCAGGGGGCGGTACAATGAGCAGTTCTTC.